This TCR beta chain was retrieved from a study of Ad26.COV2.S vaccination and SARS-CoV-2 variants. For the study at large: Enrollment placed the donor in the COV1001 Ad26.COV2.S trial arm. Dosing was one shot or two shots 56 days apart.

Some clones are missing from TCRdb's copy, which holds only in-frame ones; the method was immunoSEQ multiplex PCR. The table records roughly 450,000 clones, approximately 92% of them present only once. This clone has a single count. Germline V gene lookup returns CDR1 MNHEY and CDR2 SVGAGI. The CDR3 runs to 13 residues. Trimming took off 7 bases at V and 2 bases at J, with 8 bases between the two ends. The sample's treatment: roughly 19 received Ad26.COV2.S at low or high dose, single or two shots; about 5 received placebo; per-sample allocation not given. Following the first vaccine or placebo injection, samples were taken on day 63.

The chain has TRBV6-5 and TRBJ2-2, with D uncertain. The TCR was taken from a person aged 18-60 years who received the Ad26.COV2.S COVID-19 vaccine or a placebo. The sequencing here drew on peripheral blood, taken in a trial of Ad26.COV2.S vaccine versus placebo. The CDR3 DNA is TGTGCCAGCATGGTACACAACACCGGGGAGCTGTTTTTT. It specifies CASMVHNTGELFF.